The sequence of this T cell receptor (beta chain) was determined in a study of CD8+ T cells in alopecia areata. Study in general: For the treated group, dosing was oral tofacitinib at 5 to 10 mg twice daily.

Study-wide results and caveats: Lesional scalp, especially alopecia totalis/universalis, showed higher clonality than normal scalp.

Indicated treatment: oral pan-JAK inhibitor, 5-10 mg twice daily. Turning to this clone: Its antigen is not identified.

Extracted RNA was reverse transcribed into cDNA, the sequencing template. The method was immunoSEQ multiplex PCR; TCRdb's version includes in-frame clones alone and lacks a portion of them. The sample lists some 220,000 clones, around three fifths occurring once. Between the trimmed V and J ends, which lost 4 bases and 1 base, there was a span of 12 bases. The CDR3 covers 15 residues. Germline loops: CDR1 SGHNT, CDR2 YYREEE (reference sequence). This clonotype was obtained from a human donor with alopecia areata. The input for sequencing was CD4+ T cells sorted from blood, taken at week 4, from a patient treated with tofacitinib. The rearrangement uses TRBV5-4 and TRBJ2-4, with D hard to call. The CDR3 coding sequence is TGTGCCAGCAGCGACCCGACTGGCGCCAAAAACATTCAGTACTTC. Protein: CASSDPTGAKNIQYF.